This T cell receptor beta chain came from a study of immune characterization of retroperitoneal liposarcoma. This clonotype is medium-sized (0.01 to 0.1%) in the sample. TCRdb ran MiXCR on the PCR reads and lists one entry per CDR3 protein. The table records about 7,600 distinct CDR3 sequences, around 45% of them present only once. The source material was tumor tissue. The sequence derives from a male donor with retroperitoneal liposarcoma.

This CDR3 reads CASRNPGQGPSDTQYF. The DNA of the CDR3 is TGTGCCAGCAGAAACCCGGGACAGGGGCCCTCAGATACGCAGTATTTT. This sequence joins TRBV6-1 and TRBJ2-3; TRBD1 aligns across 10 bases. CDR1 is MNHNS and CDR2 is SASEGT in the germline V gene. The V segment lost 6 bases and the J segment 4 bases; nucleotides outside the gene matches: 10. The CDR3 contains 16 residues.